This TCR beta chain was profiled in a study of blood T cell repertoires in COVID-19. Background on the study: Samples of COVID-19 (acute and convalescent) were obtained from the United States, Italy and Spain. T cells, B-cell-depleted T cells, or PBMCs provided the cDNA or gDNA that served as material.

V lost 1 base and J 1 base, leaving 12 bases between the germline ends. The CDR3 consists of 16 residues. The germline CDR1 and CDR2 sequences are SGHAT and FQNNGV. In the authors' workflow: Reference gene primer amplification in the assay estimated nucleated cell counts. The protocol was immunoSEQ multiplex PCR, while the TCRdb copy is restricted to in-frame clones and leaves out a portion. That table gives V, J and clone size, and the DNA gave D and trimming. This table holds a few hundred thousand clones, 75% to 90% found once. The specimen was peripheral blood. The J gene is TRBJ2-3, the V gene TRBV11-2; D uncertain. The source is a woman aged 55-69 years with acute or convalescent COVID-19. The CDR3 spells CASSLAQPLGTDTQYF. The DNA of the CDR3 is TGTGCCAGCAGCTTAGCACAGCCACTCGGCACAGATACGCAGTATTTT. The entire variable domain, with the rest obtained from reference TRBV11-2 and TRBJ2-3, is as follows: EAGVAQSPRYKIIEKRQSVAFWCNPISGHATLYWYQQILGQGPKLLIQFQNNGVVDDSQLPKDRFSAERLKGVDSTLKIQPAKLEDSAVYLCASSLAQPLGTDTQYFGPGTRLTVL.